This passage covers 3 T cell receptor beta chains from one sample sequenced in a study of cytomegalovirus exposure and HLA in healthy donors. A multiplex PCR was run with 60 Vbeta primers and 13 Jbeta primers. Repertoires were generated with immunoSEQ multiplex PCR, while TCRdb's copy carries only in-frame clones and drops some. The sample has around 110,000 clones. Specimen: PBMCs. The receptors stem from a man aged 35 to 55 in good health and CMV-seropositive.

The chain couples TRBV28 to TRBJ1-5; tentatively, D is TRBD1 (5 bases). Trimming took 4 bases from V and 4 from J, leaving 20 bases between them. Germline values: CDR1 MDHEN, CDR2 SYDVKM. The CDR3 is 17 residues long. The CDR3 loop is CASSWSPGLGPNQPQHF. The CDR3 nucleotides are TGTGCCAGCAGTTGGAGTCCAGGGTTAGGGCCAAATCAGCCCCAGCATTTT.

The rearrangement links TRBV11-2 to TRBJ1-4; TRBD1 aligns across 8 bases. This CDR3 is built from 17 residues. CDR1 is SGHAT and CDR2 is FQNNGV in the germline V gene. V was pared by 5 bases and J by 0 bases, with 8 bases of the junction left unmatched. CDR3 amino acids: CASSPLDRVATNEKLFF. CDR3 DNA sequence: TGTGCCAGCAGCCCCCTGGACAGGGTAGCAACTAATGAAAAACTGTTTTTT. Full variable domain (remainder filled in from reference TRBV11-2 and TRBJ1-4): EAGVAQSPRYKIIEKRQSVAFWCNPISGHATLYWYQQILGQGPKLLIQFQNNGVVDDSQLPKDRFSAERLKGVDSTLKIQPAKLEDSAVYLCASSPLDRVATNEKLFFGSGTQLSVL.

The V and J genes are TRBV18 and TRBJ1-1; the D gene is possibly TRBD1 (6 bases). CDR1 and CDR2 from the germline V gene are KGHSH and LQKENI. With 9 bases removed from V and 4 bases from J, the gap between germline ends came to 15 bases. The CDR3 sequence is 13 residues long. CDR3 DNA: TGTGCCAGTCTCACAGGGTACGGCACTGAAGCTTTCTTT. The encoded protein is CASLTGYGTEAFF.